The 32 T cell receptor beta chains below come from one sample, sequenced in a study of blood T cell repertoires in COVID-19 (dated by TCRdb to the early 2020s). Library prep was done by the immunoSEQ multiplex PCR assay. Not all clones reach the TCRdb copy of this immuneACCESS table, which keeps in-frame sequences only. Checked studies attribute under half of the gap to unresolved V genes and leave the rest unexplained. The sample yields 65,000 to 95,000 clones; roughly 80% were counted once. Of the sample, more than 35% is held by the ten largest clones. The specimen was peripheral blood. The receptors originated from a man in his fifties or sixties with COVID-19, enrolled during active disease.

This clone has a single count. J is TRBJ1-1 and V is TRBV6-5; unclear D gene. CDR1 is MNHEY, CDR2 SVGAGI, per germline. V shed 3 bases and J shed 2 bases, with 7 bases lying between them. The CDR3 is 13 residues long. CDR3 sequence: CASSYRGNTEAFF. CDR3 nucleotide sequence: TGTGCCAGCAGTTATCGGGGTAACACTGAAGCTTTCTTT.

The CDR3 loop reads CASSLLWGGDYEQYF. The DNA of the CDR3 is TGTGCCAGCAGCTTATTGTGGGGAGGGGACTACGAGCAGTACTTC. The gene calls are TRBV7-2 and TRBJ2-7; 7 bases align to TRBD2. Germline assignment: CDR1 SGHTA and CDR2 FQGNSA. This CDR3 is 15 amino acids long. The junction had 7 bases not matched to a gene; V was cut back by 2 bases and J by 3 bases.

J is TRBJ2-5 and V is TRBV19, with 9 nucleotides matching TRBD1. V lost 5 bases, J lost 5 bases, and 9 bases stayed unmatched. CDR3 size: 15 residues. CDR1 LNHDA and CDR2 SQIVND come from the germline V gene (reference sequence). The CDR3 sequence is CASSSGQGPRETQYF. In nucleotides, the CDR3 is TGTGCCAGTAGTTCCGGACAGGGGCCGAGGGAGACCCAGTACTTC.

This rearrangement joins TRBV12-3 or TRBV12-4 to TRBJ2-7; 7 bases map to TRBD1. The V segment lost 5 bases and the J segment 2 bases; nucleotides outside the gene matches: 3. The CDR3 runs 13 residues. CDR3 protein: CASSQQGTYEQYF. DNA for the CDR3: TGTGCCAGCAGTCAACAGGGGACCTACGAGCAGTACTTC.

The chain has TRBV7-2 and TRBJ2-7; TRBD2 matches 7 bases. Germline assignment: CDR1 SGHTA and CDR2 FQGNSA. The CDR3 consists of 13 residues. V lost 4 bases, J lost 1 base, and 1 base stayed unmatched. The DNA for the CDR3 is TGTGCCAGCAGCTCTAGCGGATCCTACGAGCAGTACTTC. Its translation is CASSSSGSYEQYF.

This clone was observed once. The V gene is TRBV7-9, the J gene TRBJ1-2; D not resolved. Germline CDR1 and CDR2: SEHNR and FQNEAQ (reference sequence). This CDR3 contains 13 residues. Trimming left V 4 bases short and J 6 bases short, with 12 bases between. The CDR3 DNA reads TGTGCCAGCAGCTACGAGGGAGTCGATGGCTACACCTTC. Amino acid sequence: CASSYEGVDGYTF.

This clone was picked up a small number of times. The same CDR3 also results from other DNA sequences found in this sample. The chain has TRBV2 and TRBJ2-7; D is ambiguous. V lost 4 bases and J 4 bases, leaving 2 bases between the germline ends. CDR1 SNHLY and CDR2 FYNNEI come from the germline V gene. CDR3 length: 10 residues. CDR3 coding DNA: TGTGCCAGCAGTGCTTACGAGCAGTACTTC. It encodes CASSAYEQYF.

The rearrangement joins TRBV6-1 to TRBJ2-3; D perhaps matches TRBD1 (6 bases). CDR3 length: 17 residues. Per the germline V gene, CDR1 is MNHNS and CDR2 is SASEGT. V shed 3 bases and J shed 2 bases, with 18 bases lying between them. The CDR3 sequence: CASSESARGHFTDTQYF. As DNA, the CDR3 is TGTGCCAGCAGTGAGTCCGCCAGGGGACACTTCACAGATACGCAGTATTTT.

The chain joins TRBV11-3 to TRBJ2-1; 14 nucleotides match TRBD2. The V gene's germline CDR1 is SGHNT and CDR2 YENEEA. This CDR3 is 15 amino acids long. V shed 5 bases and J 8 bases; nucleotides not matched to a gene: 5. CDR3 nucleotide sequence: TGTGCCAGCAGCGGCACGGGACTAGCGGGAGATGAGCAGTTCTTC. Its translation: CASSGTGLAGDEQFF. Full variable domain (remainder filled in from reference TRBV11-3 and TRBJ2-1): EAGVVQSPRYKIIEKKQPVAFWCNPISGHNTLYWYLQNLGQGPELLIRYENEEAVDDSQLPKDRFSAERLKGVDSTLKIQPAELGDSAVYLCASSGTGLAGDEQFFGPGTRLTVL.

The chain combines TRBV5-1 with TRBJ2-5, with 7 positions matching TRBD1. The CDR3 sequence is 14 residues long. V gave up 1 base and J gave up 5 bases; unmatched junction bases: 5. CDR1 and CDR2 from the germline V gene are SGHRS and YFSETQ. CDR3 nucleotide sequence: TGCGCCAGCAGCTTGACAGGGGACGGGGAGACCCAGTACTTC. It specifies CASSLTGDGETQYF.

The gene calls are TRBV5-8 and TRBJ2-1, with TRBD1 matching over 8 bases. The CDR3 runs to 15 residues. CDR1 SGHTS and CDR2 YDEGEE come from the germline V gene. V gave up 4 bases and J gave up 6 bases; unmatched junction bases: 9. The DNA of the CDR3 is TGTGCCAGCAGCCCGGACAGGGTAAGGTTCAATGAGCAGTTCTTC. This sequence encodes CASSPDRVRFNEQFF.

The chain is built from TRBV2 and TRBJ2-1, with 8 bases identical to TRBD2. Trimming took 2 bases from V and 4 from J; bases not matched to a gene: 4. Germline V CDR1 and CDR2: SNHLY, FYNNEI. The CDR3 is made up of 15 amino acids. CDR3 sequence reads: CASSERRGGYNEQFF. In nucleotides, the CDR3 is TGTGCCAGCAGTGAACGACGGGGGGGGTACAATGAGCAGTTCTTC.

This clone appeared a few times. This chain joins TRBV12-3 or TRBV12-4 and TRBJ2-2; D ambiguous. V was trimmed by 0 bases and J by 7 bases, leaving 6 bases between them. This CDR3 is built from 13 residues. The CDR3 protein is CASSLAHDGELFF. Written as DNA, the CDR3 is TGTGCCAGCAGTTTAGCACACGACGGGGAGCTGTTTTTT.

This chain links TRBV7-8 with TRBJ1-5; a possible D gene is TRBD1 (5 bases). The V gene's germline CDR1 is SGHVS and CDR2 FQNEAQ. This CDR3 is built from 15 residues. V dropped 2 bases and J dropped 4 bases, with 12 bases sitting between them. CDR3 protein: CASSLMMTENQPQHF. The CDR3 region has the DNA TGTGCCAGCAGCTTAATGATGACAGAGAATCAGCCCCAGCATTTT. Together with reference TRBV7-8 and TRBJ1-5, the CDR3 gives the full variable domain: GAGVSQSPRYKVAKRGQDVALRCDPISGHVSLFWYQQALGQGPEFLTYFQNEAQLDKSGLPSDRFFAERPEGSVSTLKIQRTQQEDSAVYLCASSLMMTENQPQHFGDGTRLSIL.

Only a few counts were recorded for this clone. J is TRBJ1-2 and V is TRBV6-6; TRBD1 matches 8 bases. Germline CDR1 reads MNHNY; CDR2 reads SVGAGI (reference sequence). CDR3 size: 14 residues. The V gene end was trimmed by 7 bases and the J gene end by 2 bases; junction bases not matched to a gene: 6. Here the CDR3 reads CASIPSGGNYGYTF. The CDR3 DNA reads as TGTGCCAGCATCCCCTCAGGGGGCAACTATGGCTACACCTTC.

The V gene is TRBV11-2, the J gene TRBJ1-4, with D tentatively TRBD1 (6 bases). Trimming removed 3 bases from V and 5 bases from J, with 10 bases in between. Germline V gene data show CDR1 as SGHAT and CDR2 as FQNNGV. CDR3 length: 14 amino acids. The DNA for the CDR3 is TGTGCCAGCAGCTTGGACAGACGGAATGAAAAACTGTTTTTT. It is translated as CASSLDRRNEKLFF.

The V gene is TRBV5-6, the J gene TRBJ1-1; TRBD1 matches 7 bases. Germline CDR1 is SGHDT and CDR2 is YYEEEE. The CDR3 runs to 15 residues. V lost 4 bases to trimming and J lost 1 base; unmatched junction nucleotides: 7. The CDR3 bases are TGTGCCAGCAGCCCCCGAGGGACAGCGAACACTGAAGCTTTCTTT. Translating it yields CASSPRGTANTEAFF.

This clone was seen just once. The chain links TRBV9 to TRBJ2-1, with a tentative D call TRBD2 (5 bases). V lost 4 bases, J lost 10 bases, and 24 bases lay in between. The CDR3 length is 16 residues. Germline CDR1 is SGDLS and CDR2 is YYNGEE. CDR3 loop: CASSPPGVASKQEQFF. DNA of the CDR3: TGTGCCAGCAGCCCCCCCGGGGTAGCGTCCAAGCAGGAGCAGTTCTTC.

This clone turned up a few times. The chain links TRBV6-5 to TRBJ1-2; no reliable D call. The V end lost 2 bases, the J end lost 4 bases, and 5 bases lay between the germline ends. Germline V gives CDR1 MNHEY, CDR2 SVGAGI. The CDR3 totals 12 residues. The chain's CDR3 is CASSYDTYGYTF. The CDR3, as DNA: TGTGCCAGCAGTTACGACACCTATGGCTACACCTTC.

This sequence joins TRBV18 and TRBJ1-2; a possible D gene is TRBD1 (6 bases). Germline V gene sequence: CDR1 KGHSH, CDR2 LQKENI. This CDR3 contains 16 residues. Deletions cut 3 bases from V and 0 bases from J, with 14 bases between. CDR3 in DNA: TGTGCCAGCTCACCCCCCCCACAGGGCGCTAACTATGGCTACACCTTC. It codes for CASSPPPQGANYGYTF. Complete variable domain (other parts from reference TRBV18 and TRBJ1-2): NAGVMQNPRHLVRRRGQEARLRCSPMKGHSHVYWYRQLPEEGLKFMVYLQKENIIDESGMPKERFSAEFPKEGPSILRIQQVVRGDSAAYFCASSPPPQGANYGYTFGSGTRLTVV.

This clone was seen a few times. The chain links TRBV19 to TRBJ1-2; D is ambiguous. Germline V lookup: CDR1 LNHDA, CDR2 SQIVND (reference sequence). CDR3 length: 13 residues. The ends were cut back, 3 bases at V and 6 bases at J, with 11 bases in the middle. CDR3 DNA sequence: TGTGCCAGTAGTATCGGGGAGCTCAATGGCTACACCTTC. Its translation is CASSIGELNGYTF.

This chain joins TRBV2 and TRBJ1-2, with a possible D match to TRBD1 (5 bases). This CDR3 spans 13 amino acids. V gave up 4 bases and J gave up 6 bases, with 12 bases separating them. CDR1 is SNHLY and CDR2 is FYNNEI in the germline V gene. CDR3 region: CASSGGLIDGYTF. The CDR3 region has the DNA TGTGCCAGCAGTGGGGGACTGATAGATGGCTACACCTTC. Looking up the rest from reference TRBV2 and TRBJ1-2 gives the full variable domain: EPEVTQTPSHQVTQMGQEVILRCVPISNHLYFYWYRQILGQKVEFLVSFYNNEISEKSEIFDDQFSVERPDGSNFTLKIRSTKLEDSAMYFCASSGGLIDGYTFGSGTRLTVV.

The genes are TRBV30 and TRBJ1-2; the match to TRBD1 covers 8 bases. Unmatched junction bases numbered 7, after V lost 4 bases and J lost 0 bases. Germline values: CDR1 GTSNPN, CDR2 SVGIG (reference sequence). The CDR3 is 15 amino acids. Written as DNA, the CDR3 is TGTGCCTGGACCCGGGACAGGCGAACTAACTATGGCTACACCTTC. It encodes CAWTRDRRTNYGYTF.

This clone was seen only a few times. The gene calls are TRBV3-1 (or the pseudogene TRBV3-2) and TRBJ2-5, with D tentatively TRBD1 (7 bases). Germline loops: CDR1 LGHDT, CDR2 YNNKEL (reference sequence). This CDR3 spans 14 amino acids. V lost 4 bases and J 5 bases, leaving 14 bases between the germline ends. The CDR3 DNA reads as TGTGCCAGCAGCCCCCAGGGGGGACGGGAGACCCAGTACTTC. Amino acid sequence: CASSPQGGRETQYF.

This clone appeared a single time. The J gene is TRBJ2-7, the V gene TRBV4-2; 9 nucleotides agree with TRBD2. Trimming took 5 bases from V and 5 from J; bases not matched to a gene: 13. The CDR3 consists of 16 residues. CDR1 is LGHNA, CDR2 YNFKEQ, per germline. Here the CDR3 DNA reads TGTGCCAGCAGCAGAACTTTTGGCGGGAGGGCGGACGAGCAGTACTTC. This codes for CASSRTFGGRADEQYF.

This clone was found once. The chain couples TRBV11-2 to TRBJ2-5; TRBD1 agrees at 7 bases. This CDR3 has 16 residues. Germline CDR1 reads SGHAT; CDR2 reads FQNNGV. With 5 bases clipped from V and 2 bases from J, the junction kept 11 bases outside the gene matches. In DNA, the CDR3 is TGTGCCAGCAGCCCGCGCCGGGGCAGGGGGCAAGAGACCCAGTACTTC. Amino acid sequence: CASSPRRGRGQETQYF. Together with reference TRBV11-2 and TRBJ2-5, the CDR3 gives the full variable domain: EAGVAQSPRYKIIEKRQSVAFWCNPISGHATLYWYQQILGQGPKLLIQFQNNGVVDDSQLPKDRFSAERLKGVDSTLKIQPAKLEDSAVYLCASSPRRGRGQETQYFGPGTRLLVL.

The J gene is TRBJ1-2, the V gene TRBV6-5; maybe TRBD1 (5 bases). Trimming shortened V by 4 bases and J by 4 bases, and 13 bases separated the two germline ends. This CDR3 has 14 amino acids. In germline, CDR1 is MNHEY, CDR2 SVGAGI. The CDR3 region has the DNA TGTGCCAGCAGTTCCCCCCAGGGAACCTATGGCTACACCTTC. This translates into CASSSPQGTYGYTF.

This sequence joins TRBV9 and TRBJ2-1; a weak D match, TRBD2 (6 bases). Between the trimmed V and J ends, which lost 0 bases and 9 bases, there was a span of 7 bases. CDR1 is SGDLS and CDR2 is YYNGEE in the germline V gene. The CDR3 has 12 residues. The CDR3 region is CASSVGGVEQFF. For the CDR3, the DNA is TGTGCCAGCAGCGTAGGGGGGGTTGAGCAGTTCTTC.

Written as DNA, the CDR3 is TGTGCCAGCAGTTACTTAGACATTCAGCCCCAGCATTTT. Amino acids: CASSYLDIQPQHF. The chain recombines TRBV6-2 or TRBV6-3 with TRBJ1-5; D unresolved. The ends were cut back, 1 base at V and 6 bases at J, with 7 bases in the middle. The CDR3 totals 13 residues. Germline CDR1 reads MNHEY; CDR2 reads SVGEGT.

This chain uses TRBV5-4 with TRBJ2-2; D unclear. V shed 2 bases and J shed 6 bases, with 17 bases lying between them. Germline V gene data show CDR1 as SGHNT and CDR2 as YYREEE (reference sequence). This CDR3 region has 16 residues. The CDR3 here is CASSFDSEWRPGELFF. The CDR3 DNA is TGTGCCAGCAGCTTTGATTCGGAGTGGCGGCCCGGGGAGCTGTTTTTT.

This clone was recorded only once. This chain joins TRBV6-2 or TRBV6-3 and TRBJ2-3; a weak D match, TRBD1 (6 bases). V was clipped by 2 bases and J by 0 bases, with 15 bases between them. There are 17 residues in the CDR3. Germline CDR1 MNHEY, CDR2 SVGEGT. CDR3 region: CASSYGGAGDSTDTQYF. In nucleotides, the CDR3 is TGTGCCAGCAGTTACGGTGGAGCAGGGGATAGCACAGATACGCAGTATTTT.

The chain is built from TRBV5-1 and TRBJ1-5; 7 bases align to TRBD1. V shed 4 bases, J shed 0 bases, and the junction held 1 base outside the gene matches. CDR3 length: 14 residues. Germline CDR1 SGHRS, CDR2 YFSETQ. The DNA for the CDR3 is TGCGCCAGCAGCGCAGGGGGTAGCAATCAGCCCCAGCATTTT. Residues: CASSAGGSNQPQHF.